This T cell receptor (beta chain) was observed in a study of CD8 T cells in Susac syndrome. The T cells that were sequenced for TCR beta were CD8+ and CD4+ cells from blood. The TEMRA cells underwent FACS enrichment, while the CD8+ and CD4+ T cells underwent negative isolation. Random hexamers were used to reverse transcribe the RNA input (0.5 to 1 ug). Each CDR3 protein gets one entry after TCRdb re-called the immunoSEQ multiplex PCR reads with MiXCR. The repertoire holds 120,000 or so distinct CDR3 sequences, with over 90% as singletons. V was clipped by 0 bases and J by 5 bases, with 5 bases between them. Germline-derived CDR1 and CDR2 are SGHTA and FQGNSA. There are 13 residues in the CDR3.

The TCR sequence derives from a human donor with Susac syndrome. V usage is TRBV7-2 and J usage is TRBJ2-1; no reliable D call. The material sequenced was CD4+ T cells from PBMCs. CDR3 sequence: CASSLAVDNEQFF. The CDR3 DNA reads TGTGCCAGCAGCTTAGCGGTCGACAATGAGCAGTTCTTC.